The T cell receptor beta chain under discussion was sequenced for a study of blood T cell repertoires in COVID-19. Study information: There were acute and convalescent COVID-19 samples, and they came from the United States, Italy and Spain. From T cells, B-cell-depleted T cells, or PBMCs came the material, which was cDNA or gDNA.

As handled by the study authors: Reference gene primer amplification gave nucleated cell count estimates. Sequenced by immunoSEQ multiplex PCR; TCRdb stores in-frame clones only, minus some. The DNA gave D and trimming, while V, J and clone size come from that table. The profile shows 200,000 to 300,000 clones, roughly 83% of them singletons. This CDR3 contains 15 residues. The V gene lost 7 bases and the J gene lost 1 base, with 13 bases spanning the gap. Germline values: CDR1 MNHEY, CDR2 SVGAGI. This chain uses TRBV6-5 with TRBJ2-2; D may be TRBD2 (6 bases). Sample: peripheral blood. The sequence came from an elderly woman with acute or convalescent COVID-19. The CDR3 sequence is CASNPIGGNTGELFF. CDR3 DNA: TGTGCCAGCAATCCAATCGGGGGGAACACCGGGGAGCTGTTTTTT.